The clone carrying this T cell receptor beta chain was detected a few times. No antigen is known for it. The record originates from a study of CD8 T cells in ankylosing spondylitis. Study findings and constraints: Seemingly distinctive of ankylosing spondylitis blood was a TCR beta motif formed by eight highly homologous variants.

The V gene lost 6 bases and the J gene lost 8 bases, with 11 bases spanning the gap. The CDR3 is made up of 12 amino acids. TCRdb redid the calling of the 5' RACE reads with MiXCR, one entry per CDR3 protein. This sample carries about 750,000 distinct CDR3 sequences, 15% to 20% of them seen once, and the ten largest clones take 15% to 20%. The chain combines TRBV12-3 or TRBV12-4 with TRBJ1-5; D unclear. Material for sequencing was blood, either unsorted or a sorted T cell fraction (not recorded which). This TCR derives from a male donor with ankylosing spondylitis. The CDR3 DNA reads TGTGCCAGCAGCCTTCTCCAGGAGCCCCAGCATTTT. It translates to CASSLLQEPQHF.